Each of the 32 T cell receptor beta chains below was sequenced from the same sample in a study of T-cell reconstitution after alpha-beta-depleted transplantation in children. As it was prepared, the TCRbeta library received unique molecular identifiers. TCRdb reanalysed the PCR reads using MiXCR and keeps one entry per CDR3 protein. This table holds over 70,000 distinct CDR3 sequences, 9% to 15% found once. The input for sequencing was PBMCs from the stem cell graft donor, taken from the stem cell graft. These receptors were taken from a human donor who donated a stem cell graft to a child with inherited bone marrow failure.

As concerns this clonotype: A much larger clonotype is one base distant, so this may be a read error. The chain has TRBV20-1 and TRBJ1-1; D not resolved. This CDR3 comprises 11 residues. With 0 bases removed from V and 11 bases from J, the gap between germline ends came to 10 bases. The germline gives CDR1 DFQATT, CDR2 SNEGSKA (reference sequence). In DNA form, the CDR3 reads TGCAGTGCTAGAGATTCGGGTGCGGCTTTCTTT. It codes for CSARDSGAAFF.

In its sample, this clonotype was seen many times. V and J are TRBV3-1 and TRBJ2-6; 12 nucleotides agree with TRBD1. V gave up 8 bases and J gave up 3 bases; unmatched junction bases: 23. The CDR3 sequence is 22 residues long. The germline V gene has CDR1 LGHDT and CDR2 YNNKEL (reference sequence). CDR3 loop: CASLIFSRDRGRLHCGANVLTF. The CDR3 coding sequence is TGTGCCAGCTTGATCTTCTCCCGGGACAGGGGGCGACTTCATTGTGGGGCCAACGTCCTGACTTTC.

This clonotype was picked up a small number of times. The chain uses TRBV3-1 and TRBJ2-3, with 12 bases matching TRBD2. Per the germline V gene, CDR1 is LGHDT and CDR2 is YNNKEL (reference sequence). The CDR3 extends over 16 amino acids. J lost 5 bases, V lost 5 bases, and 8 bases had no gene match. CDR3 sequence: CASSFASGRARDTQYF. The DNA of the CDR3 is TGTGCCAGCAGCTTCGCTAGCGGGAGGGCCAGAGATACGCAGTATTTT.

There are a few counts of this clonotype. CDR3 in amino acids: CASSQDFYGTGVSYEQYF. The CDR3 DNA sequence: TGCGCCAGCAGCCAAGATTTTTACGGGACAGGGGTCTCCTACGAGCAGTACTTC. The J gene is TRBJ2-7, the V gene TRBV4-3; 10 nucleotides align to TRBD1. Trimming removed 0 bases from V and 0 bases from J; junction bases left unmatched: 8. Germline V gene lookup returns CDR1 LGHNA and CDR2 YSLEER. The CDR3 runs 18 residues.

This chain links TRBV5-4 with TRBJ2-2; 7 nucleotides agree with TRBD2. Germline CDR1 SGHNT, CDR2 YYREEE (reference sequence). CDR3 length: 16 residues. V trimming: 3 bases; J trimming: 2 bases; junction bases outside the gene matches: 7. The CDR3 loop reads CASSSDREANTGELFF. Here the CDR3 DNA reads TGTGCCAGCAGCTCCGACCGGGAGGCAAACACCGGGGAGCTGTTTTTT.

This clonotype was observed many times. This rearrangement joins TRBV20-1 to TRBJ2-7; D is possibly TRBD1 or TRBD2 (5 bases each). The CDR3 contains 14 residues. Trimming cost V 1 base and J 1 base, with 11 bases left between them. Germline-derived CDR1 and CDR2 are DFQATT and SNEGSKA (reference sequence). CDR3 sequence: CSARAGQGSYEQYF. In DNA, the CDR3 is TGCAGTGCTAGAGCGGGGCAGGGATCCTACGAGCAGTACTTC.

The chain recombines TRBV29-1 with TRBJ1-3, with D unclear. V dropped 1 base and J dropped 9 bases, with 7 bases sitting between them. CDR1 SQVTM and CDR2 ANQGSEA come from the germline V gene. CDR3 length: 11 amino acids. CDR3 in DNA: TGCAGCGTTGAAGGAGGTACCACCATATATTTT. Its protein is CSVEGGTTIYF.

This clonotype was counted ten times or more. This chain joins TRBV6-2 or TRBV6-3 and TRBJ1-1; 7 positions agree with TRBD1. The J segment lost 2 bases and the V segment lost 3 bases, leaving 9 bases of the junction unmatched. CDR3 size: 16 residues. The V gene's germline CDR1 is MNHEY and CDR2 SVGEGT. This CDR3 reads CASSYAGGEINTEAFF. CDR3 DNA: TGTGCCAGCAGTTATGCAGGGGGAGAAATTAACACTGAAGCTTTCTTT.

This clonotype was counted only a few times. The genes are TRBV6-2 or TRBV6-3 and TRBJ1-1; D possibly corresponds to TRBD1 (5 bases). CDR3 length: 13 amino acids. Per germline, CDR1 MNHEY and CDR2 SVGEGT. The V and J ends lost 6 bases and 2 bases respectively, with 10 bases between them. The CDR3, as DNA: TGTGCCAGCAGCCCGACAGATAACACTGAAGCTTTCTTT. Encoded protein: CASSPTDNTEAFF.

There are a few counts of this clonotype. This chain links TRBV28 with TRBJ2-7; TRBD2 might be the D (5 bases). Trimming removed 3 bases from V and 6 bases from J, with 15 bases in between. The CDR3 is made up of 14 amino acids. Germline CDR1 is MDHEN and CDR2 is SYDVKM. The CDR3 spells CASSLVGGGVEQYF. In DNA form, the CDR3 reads TGTGCCAGCAGTTTGGTCGGCGGAGGAGTCGAGCAGTACTTC. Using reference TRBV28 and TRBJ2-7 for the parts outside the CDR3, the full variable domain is DVKVTQSSRYLVKRTGEKVFLECVQDMDHENMFWYRQDPGLGLRLIYFSYDVKMKEKGDIPEGYSVSREKKERFSLILESASTNQTSMYLCASSLVGGGVEQYFGPGTRLTVT.

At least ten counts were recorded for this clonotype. CDR3 sequence reads: CASSLIPDRNTEAFF. In DNA, the CDR3 is TGTGCCAGCAGCTTAATCCCGGACCGGAACACTGAAGCTTTCTTT. The chain joins TRBV7-3 to TRBJ1-1, with no clear D. Per the germline V gene, CDR1 is SGHTA and CDR2 is FQGTGA. This CDR3 has 15 amino acids. Trimming left V 1 base short and J 1 base short, with 10 bases between.

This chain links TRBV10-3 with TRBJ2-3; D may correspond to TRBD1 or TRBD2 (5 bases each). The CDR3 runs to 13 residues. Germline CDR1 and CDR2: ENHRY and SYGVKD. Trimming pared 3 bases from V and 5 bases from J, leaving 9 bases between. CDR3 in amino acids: CAISENGGDTQYF. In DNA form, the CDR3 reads TGTGCCATCAGTGAAAATGGGGGAGATACGCAGTATTTT.

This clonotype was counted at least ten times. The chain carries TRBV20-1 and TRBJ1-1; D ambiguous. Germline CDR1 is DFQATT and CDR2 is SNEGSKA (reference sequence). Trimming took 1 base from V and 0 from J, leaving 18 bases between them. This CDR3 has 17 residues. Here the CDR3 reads CSARVPRAQLMNTEAFF. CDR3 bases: TGCAGTGCTAGAGTCCCCCGGGCCCAGCTCATGAACACTGAAGCTTTCTTT.

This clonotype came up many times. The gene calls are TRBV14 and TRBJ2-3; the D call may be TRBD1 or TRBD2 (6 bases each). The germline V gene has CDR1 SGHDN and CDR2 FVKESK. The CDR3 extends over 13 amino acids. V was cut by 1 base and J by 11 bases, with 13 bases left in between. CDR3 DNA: TGTGCCAGCAGCCAAGGGGGGGCCGCCCGGCAGTATTTT. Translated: CASSQGGAARQYF.

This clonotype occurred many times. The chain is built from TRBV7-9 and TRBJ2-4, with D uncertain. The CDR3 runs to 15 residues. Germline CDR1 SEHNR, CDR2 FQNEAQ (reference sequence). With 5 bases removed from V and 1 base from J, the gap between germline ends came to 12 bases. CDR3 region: CASSGTPVAKNIQYF. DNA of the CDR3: TGTGCCAGCAGCGGAACCCCAGTGGCCAAAAACATTCAGTACTTC.

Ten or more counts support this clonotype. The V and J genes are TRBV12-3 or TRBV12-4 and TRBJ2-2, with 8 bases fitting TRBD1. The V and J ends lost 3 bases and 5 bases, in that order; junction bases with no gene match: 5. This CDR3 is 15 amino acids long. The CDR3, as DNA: TGTGCCAGCAGTTTTGGACAGGGCGGAACCGGGGAGCTGTTTTTT. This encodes CASSFGQGGTGELFF.

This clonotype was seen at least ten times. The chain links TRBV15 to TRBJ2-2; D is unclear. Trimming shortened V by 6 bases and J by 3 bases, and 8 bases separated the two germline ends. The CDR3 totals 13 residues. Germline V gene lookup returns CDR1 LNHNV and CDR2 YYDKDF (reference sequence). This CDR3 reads CATRNQDTGELFF. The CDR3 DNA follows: TGTGCCACCAGAAATCAGGACACCGGGGAGCTGTTTTTT.

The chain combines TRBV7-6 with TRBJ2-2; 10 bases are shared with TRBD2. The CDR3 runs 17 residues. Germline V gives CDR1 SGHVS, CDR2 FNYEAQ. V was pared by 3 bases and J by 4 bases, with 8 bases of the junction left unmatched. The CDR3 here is CASSFNLAGVSTGELFF. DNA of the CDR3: TGTGCCAGCAGCTTTAATCTAGCGGGAGTATCCACCGGGGAGCTGTTTTTT.

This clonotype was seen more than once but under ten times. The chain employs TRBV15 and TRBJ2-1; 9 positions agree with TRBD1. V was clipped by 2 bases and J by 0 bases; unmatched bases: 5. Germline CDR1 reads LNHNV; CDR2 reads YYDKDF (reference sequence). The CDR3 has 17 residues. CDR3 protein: CATSRSPQGASYNEQFF. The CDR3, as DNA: TGTGCCACCAGCAGATCACCACAGGGGGCCTCCTACAATGAGCAGTTCTTC.

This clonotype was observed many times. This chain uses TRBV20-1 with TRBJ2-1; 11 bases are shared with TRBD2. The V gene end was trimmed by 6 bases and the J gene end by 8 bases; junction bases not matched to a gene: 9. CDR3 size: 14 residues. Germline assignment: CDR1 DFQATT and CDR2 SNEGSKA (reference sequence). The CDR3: CSANLAGGTDEQFF. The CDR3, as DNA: TGCAGTGCCAATCTAGCGGGAGGTACCGATGAGCAGTTCTTC.

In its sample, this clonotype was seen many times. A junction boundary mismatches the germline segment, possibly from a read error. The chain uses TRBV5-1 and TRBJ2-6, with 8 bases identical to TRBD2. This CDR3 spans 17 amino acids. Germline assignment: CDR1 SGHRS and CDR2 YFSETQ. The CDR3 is CASGLGSGGSGANVLTF. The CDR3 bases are TGCGCCAGCGGCTTAGGCAGCGGGGGTTCTGGGGCCAACGTCCTGACTTTC.

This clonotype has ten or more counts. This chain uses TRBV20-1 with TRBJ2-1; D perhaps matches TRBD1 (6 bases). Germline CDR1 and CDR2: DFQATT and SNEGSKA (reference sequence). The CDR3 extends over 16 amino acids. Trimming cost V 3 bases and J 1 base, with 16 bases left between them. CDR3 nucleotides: TGCAGTGCTAGTGCCCAGACAGGCGAATCCTACAATGAGCAGTTCTTC. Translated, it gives CSASAQTGESYNEQFF.

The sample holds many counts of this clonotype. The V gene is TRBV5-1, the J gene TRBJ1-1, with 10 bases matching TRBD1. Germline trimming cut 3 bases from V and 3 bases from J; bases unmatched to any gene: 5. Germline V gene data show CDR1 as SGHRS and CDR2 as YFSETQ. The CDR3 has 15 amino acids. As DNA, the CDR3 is TGCGCCAGCAGCTGGACCGGGACAGGGGACACTGAAGCTTTCTTT. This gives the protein CASSWTGTGDTEAFF.

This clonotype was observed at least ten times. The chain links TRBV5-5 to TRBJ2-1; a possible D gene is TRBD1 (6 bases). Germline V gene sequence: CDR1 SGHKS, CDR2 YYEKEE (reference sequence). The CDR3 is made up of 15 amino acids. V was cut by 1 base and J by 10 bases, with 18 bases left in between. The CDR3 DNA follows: TGTGCCAGCAGCTTGCCTTCAGGTTTCACAGGGGAGCAGTTCTTC. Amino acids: CASSLPSGFTGEQFF.

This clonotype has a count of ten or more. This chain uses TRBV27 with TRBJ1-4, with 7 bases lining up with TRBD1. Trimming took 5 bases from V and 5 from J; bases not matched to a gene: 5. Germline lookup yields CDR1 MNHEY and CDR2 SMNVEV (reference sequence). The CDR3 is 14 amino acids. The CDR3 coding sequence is TGTGCCAGCAGTGCCGGGACAGCGAATGAAAAACTGTTTTTT. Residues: CASSAGTANEKLFF.

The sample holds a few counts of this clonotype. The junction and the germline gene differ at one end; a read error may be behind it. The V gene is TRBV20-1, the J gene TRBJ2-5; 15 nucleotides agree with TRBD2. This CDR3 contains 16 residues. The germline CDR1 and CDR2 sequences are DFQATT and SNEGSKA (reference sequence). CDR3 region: CCASRTSGGAMETQYF. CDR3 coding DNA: TGCTGTGCTAGCCGGACTAGCGGGGGGGCAATGGAGACCCAGTACTTC.

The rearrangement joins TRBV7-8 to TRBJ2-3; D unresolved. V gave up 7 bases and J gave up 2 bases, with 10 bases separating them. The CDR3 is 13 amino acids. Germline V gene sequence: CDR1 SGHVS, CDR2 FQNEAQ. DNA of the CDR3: TGTGCCAGCACCGCGGCGTACACAGATACGCAGTATTTT. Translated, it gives CASTAAYTDTQYF. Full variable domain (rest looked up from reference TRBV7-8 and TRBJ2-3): GAGVSQSPRYKVAKRGQDVALRCDPISGHVSLFWYQQALGQGPEFLTYFQNEAQLDKSGLPSDRFFAERPEGSVSTLKIQRTQQEDSAVYLCASTAAYTDTQYFGPGTRLTVL.

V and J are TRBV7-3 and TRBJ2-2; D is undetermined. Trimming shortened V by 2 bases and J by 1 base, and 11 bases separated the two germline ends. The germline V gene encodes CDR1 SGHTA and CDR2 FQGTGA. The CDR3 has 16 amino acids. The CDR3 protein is CASSLGPFQNTGELFF. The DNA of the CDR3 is TGTGCCAGCAGCTTAGGGCCCTTCCAGAACACCGGGGAGCTGTTTTTT. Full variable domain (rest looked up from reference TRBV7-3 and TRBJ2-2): GAGVSQTPSNKVTEKGKYVELRCDPISGHTALYWYRQSLGQGPEFLIYFQGTGAADDSGLPNDRFFAVRPEGSVSTLKIQRTERGDSAVYLCASSLGPFQNTGELFFGEGSRLTVL.

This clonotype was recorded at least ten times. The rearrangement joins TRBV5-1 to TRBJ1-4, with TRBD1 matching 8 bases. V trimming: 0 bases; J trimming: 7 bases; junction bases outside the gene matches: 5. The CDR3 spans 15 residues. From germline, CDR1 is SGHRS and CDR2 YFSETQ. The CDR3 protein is CASSLGQGHGEKLFF. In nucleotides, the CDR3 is TGCGCCAGCAGCTTGGGACAGGGGCACGGTGAAAAACTGTTTTTT.

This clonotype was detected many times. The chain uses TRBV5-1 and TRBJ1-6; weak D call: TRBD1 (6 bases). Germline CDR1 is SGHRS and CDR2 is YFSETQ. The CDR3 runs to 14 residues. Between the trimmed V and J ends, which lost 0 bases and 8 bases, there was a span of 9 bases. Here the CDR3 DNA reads TGCGCCAGCAGCTTGGAACAGGGTGATTCACCCCTCCACTTT. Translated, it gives CASSLEQGDSPLHF.

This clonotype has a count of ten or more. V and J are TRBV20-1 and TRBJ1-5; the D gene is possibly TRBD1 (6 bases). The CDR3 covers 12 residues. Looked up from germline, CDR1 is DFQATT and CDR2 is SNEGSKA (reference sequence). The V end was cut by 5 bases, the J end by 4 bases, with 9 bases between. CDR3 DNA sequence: TGCAGTGCTGGAACAGGGAATCAGCCCCAGCATTTT. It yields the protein CSAGTGNQPQHF.

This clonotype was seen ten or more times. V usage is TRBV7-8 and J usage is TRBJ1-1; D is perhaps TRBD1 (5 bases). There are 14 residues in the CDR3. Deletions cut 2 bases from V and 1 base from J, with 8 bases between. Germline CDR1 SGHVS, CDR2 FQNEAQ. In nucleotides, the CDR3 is TGTGCCAGCAGCTTACAAACAGGGAACACTGAAGCTTTCTTT. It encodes CASSLQTGNTEAFF.